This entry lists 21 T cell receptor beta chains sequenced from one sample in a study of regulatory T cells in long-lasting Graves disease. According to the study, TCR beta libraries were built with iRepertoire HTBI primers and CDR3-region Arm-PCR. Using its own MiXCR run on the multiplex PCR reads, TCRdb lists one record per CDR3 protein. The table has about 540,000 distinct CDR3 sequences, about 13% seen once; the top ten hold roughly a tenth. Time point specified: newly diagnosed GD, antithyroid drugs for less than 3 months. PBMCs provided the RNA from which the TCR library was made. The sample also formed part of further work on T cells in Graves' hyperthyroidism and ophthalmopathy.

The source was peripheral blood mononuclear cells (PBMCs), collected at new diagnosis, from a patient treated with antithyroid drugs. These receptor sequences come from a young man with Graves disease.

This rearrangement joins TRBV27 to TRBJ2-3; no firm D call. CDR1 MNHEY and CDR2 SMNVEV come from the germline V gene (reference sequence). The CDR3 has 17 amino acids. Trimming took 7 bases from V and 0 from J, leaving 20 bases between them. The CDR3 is CASTNTDHGSSTDTQYF. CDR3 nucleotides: TGTGCCAGCACCAACACGGACCACGGATCTAGCACAGATACGCAGTATTTT.

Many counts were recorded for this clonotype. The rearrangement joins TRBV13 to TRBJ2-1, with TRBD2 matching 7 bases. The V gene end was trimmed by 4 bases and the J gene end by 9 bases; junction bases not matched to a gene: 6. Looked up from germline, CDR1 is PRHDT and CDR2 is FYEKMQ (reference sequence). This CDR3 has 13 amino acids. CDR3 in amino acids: CASSSKWGGEQFF. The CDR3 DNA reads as TGTGCCAGCAGCTCCAAGTGGGGGGGTGAGCAGTTCTTC.

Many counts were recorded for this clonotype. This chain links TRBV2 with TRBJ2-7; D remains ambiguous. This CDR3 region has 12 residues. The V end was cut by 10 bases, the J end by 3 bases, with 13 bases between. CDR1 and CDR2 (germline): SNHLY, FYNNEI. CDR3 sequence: CATGPANYEQYF. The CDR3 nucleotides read TGTGCCACCGGGCCAGCGAACTACGAGCAGTACTTC.

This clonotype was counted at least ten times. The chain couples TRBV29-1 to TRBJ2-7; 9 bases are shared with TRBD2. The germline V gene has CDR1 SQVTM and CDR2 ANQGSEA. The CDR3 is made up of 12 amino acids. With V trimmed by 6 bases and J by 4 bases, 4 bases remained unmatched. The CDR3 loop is CSVRLADYEQYF. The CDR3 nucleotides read TGCAGCGTGAGACTAGCGGATTACGAGCAGTACTTC.

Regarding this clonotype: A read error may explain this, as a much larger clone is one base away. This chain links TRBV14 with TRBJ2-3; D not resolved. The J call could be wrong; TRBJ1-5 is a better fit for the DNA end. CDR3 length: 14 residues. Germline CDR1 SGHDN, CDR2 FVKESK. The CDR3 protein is CASSPATRSGTQHF. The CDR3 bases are TGTGCCAGCAGCCCTGCGACTCGTTCCGGTACGCAGCATTTT.

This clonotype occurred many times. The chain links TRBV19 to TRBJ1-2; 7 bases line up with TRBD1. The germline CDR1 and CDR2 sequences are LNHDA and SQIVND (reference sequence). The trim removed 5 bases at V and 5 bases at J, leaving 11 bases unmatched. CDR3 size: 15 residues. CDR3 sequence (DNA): TGTGCCAGTAGTGCACGACAGGGAGAGAAGTATGGCTACACCTTC. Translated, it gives CASSARQGEKYGYTF.

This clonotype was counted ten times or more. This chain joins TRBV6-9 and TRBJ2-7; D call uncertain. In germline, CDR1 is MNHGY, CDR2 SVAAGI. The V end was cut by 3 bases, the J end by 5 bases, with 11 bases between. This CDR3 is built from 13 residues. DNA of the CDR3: TGTGCCAGCAGTTACGACAAGCGCCACGAGCAGTACTTC. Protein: CASSYDKRHEQYF.

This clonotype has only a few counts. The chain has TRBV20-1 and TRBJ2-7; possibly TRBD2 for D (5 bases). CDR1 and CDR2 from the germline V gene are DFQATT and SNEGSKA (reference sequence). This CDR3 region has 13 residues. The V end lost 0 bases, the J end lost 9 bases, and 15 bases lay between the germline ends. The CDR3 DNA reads TGCAGTGCTAGAGATCCTGGAGGCCCCGGGCAGTACTTC. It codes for CSARDPGGPGQYF.

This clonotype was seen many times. The CDR3 sequence is CASTRTQGGSLGAYEQYF. The CDR3 bases are TGTGCCAGCACTAGGACCCAGGGTGGATCTCTAGGAGCCTACGAGCAGTACTTC. The chain links TRBV6-1 to TRBJ2-7; the D gene is possibly TRBD1 (5 bases). Trimming stripped 7 bases from V and 2 bases from J, with 27 bases between. The CDR3 runs 18 residues. The germline V gene has CDR1 MNHNS and CDR2 SASEGT.

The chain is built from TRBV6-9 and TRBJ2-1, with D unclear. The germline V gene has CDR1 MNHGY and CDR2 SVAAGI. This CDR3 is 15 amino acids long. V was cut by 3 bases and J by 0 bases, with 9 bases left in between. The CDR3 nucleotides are TGTGCCAGCAGTTACGACGGGTTCTCCTACAATGAGCAGTTCTTC. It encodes CASSYDGFSYNEQFF.

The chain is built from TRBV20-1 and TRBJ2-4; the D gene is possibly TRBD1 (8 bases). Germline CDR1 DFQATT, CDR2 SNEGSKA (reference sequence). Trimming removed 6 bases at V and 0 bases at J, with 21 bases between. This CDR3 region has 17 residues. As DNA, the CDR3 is TGCAGTGCAAGCGGGACAGGTTCGACCCTAGCCAAAAACATTCAGTACTTC. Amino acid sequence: CSASGTGSTLAKNIQYF.

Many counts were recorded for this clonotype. CDR3 loop: CASSLGGLAGGLSLEQYF. As DNA, the CDR3 is TGTGCCAGCAGCTTAGGGGGACTAGCGGGAGGGCTGTCGCTCGAGCAGTACTTC. This sequence joins TRBV11-2 and TRBJ2-7; TRBD2 aligns across 16 bases. The germline CDR1 and CDR2 sequences are SGHAT and FQNNGV. V was clipped by 1 base and J by 6 bases; unmatched bases: 9. The length of the CDR3 is 18 residues.

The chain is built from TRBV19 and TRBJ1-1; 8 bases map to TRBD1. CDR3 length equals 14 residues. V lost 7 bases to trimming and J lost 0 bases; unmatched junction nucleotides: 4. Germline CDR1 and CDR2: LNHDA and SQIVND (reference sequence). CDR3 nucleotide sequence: TGTGCCAGTACGCAGGGGGCCTTGAACACTGAAGCTTTCTTT. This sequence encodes CASTQGALNTEAFF.

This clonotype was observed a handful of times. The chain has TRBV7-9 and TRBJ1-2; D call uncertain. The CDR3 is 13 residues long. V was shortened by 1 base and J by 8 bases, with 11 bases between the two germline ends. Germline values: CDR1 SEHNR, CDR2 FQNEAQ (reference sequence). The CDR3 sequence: CASSLVVGVGYTF. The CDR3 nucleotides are TGTGCCAGCAGCTTAGTTGTCGGGGTCGGCTACACCTTC.

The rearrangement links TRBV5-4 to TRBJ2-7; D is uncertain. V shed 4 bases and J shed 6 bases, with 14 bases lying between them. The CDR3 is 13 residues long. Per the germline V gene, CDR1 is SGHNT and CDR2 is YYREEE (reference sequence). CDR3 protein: CASSPSVVSEQYF. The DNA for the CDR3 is TGTGCCAGCAGCCCATCCGTGGTTTCCGAGCAGTACTTC.

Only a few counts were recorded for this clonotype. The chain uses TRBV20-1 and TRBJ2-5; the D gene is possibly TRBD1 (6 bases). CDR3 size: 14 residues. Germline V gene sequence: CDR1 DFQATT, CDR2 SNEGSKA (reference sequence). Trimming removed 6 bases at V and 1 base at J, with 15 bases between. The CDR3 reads CSATRQDLQETQYF. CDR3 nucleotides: TGCAGTGCAACCCGACAGGACCTCCAAGAGACCCAGTACTTC.

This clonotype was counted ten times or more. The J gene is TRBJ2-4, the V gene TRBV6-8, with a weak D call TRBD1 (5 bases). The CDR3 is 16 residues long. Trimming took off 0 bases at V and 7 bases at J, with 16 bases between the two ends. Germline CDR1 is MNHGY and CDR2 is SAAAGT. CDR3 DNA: TGTGCCAGCAGTTACTCGGACAACCTAAAGGGGAACATTCAGTACTTC. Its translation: CASSYSDNLKGNIQYF.

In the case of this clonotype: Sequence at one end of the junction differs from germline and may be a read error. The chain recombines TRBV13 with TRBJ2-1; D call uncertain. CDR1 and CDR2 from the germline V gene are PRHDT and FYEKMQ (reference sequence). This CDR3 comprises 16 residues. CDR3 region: CASSSLGSTPYNEQLF. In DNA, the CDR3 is TGTGCCAGCAGCTCTCTGGGGTCCACCCCCTACAATGAGCAGCTCTTC. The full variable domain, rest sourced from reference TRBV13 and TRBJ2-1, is AAGVIQSPRHLIKEKRETATLKCYPIPRHDTVYWYQQGPGQDPQFLISFYEKMQSDKGSIPDRFSAQQFSDYHSELNMSSLELGDSALYFCASSSLGSTPYNEQLFGPGTRLTVL.

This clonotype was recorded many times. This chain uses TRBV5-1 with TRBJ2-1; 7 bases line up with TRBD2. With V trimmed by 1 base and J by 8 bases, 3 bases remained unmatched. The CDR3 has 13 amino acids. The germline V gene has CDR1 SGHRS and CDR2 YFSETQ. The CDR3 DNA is TGCGCCAGCAGCTTGCCTAGCGGAGATGAGCAGTTCTTC. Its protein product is CASSLPSGDEQFF.

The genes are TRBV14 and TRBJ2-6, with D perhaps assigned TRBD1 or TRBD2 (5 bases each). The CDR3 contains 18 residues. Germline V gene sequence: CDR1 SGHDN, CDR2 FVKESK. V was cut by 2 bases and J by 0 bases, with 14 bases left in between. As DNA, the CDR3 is TGTGCCAGCAGCCAAAGACGGGACCGGCTCTCTGGGGCCAACGTCCTGACTTTC. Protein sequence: CASSQRRDRLSGANVLTF. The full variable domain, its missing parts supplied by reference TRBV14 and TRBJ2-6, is EAGVTQFPSHSVIEKGQTVTLRCDPISGHDNLYWYRRVMGKEIKFLLHFVKESKQDESGMPNNRFLAERTGGTYSTLKVQPAELEDSGVYFCASSQRRDRLSGANVLTFGAGSRLTVL.

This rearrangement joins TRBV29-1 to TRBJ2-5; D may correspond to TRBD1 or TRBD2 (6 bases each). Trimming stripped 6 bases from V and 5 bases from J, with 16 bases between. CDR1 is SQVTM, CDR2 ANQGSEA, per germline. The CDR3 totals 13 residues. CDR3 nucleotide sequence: TGCAGCGTAGAACCCCGGGGGCGGGAGACCCAGTACTTC. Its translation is CSVEPRGRETQYF.